The source of this TCR beta chain is a study of blood T cell repertoires in COVID-19. Study summary: Researchers got acute and convalescent COVID-19 samples from the United States, Italy and Spain. PBMCs, B-cell-depleted T cells, or T cells were the source of the cDNA or gDNA that made up the material.

The CDR3 has 15 amino acids. Germline lookup yields CDR1 MNHEY and CDR2 SMNVEV (reference sequence). The germline V and J ends were trimmed by 1 base and 3 bases, with 12 bases remaining between them. Study processing details: Quantification of nucleated cells was approximated via reference gene primer amplification. Clones were sequenced by immunoSEQ multiplex PCR, and TCRdb holds only the in-frame ones, with some missing. Clone size and the V and J calls come from that table; the DNA yielded D and trimming. The sample has tens of thousands of clones, 86% seen once. This chain joins TRBV27 and TRBJ1-2; TRBD1 might be the D (6 bases). This sequence was found in a man between 45 and 60 years old with active COVID-19. Sequencing input: peripheral blood. CDR3 sequence: CASSLLTGGDYGYTF. CDR3 sequence (DNA): TGTGCCAGCAGTTTATTGACAGGAGGTGACTATGGCTACACCTTC.